These 12 T cell receptor beta chains were sequenced from one sample in a study of cytomegalovirus exposure and HLA in healthy donors. Repertoires were generated with immunoSEQ multiplex PCR, while TCRdb's copy carries only in-frame clones and drops some. The data contain approximately 65,000 clones, about 94% of them singletons. The sample taken for sequencing was PBMCs. Every receptor here comes from a woman aged 18-35 years in good health and CMV-seronegative.

The count of this clone is one. Here the CDR3 DNA reads TGTGCCAGCAGCTTAGGAGGGACTCGGGTTGGGAATGAAAAACTGTTTTTT. The encoded protein is CASSLGGTRVGNEKLFF. The chain recombines TRBV7-9 with TRBJ1-4; tentative D call: TRBD1 (5 bases). The germline V and J ends were trimmed by 1 base and 5 bases, with 17 bases remaining between them. This CDR3 region has 17 residues. Germline assignment: CDR1 SEHNR and CDR2 FQNEAQ (reference sequence).

V and J are TRBV4-1 and TRBJ2-4; D remains unclear. Trimming took 7 bases from V and 0 from J, leaving 7 bases between them. Germline CDR1 reads MGHRA; CDR2 reads YSYEKL. This CDR3 region has 13 residues. The CDR3 loop is CASMGLAKNIQYF. In DNA form, the CDR3 reads TGCGCCAGCATGGGCCTAGCCAAAAACATTCAGTACTTC.

The V call is TRBV4-1, the J call TRBJ2-1; D may be TRBD2 (7 bases). The ends were cut back, 3 bases at V and 9 bases at J, with 27 bases in the middle. Germline V gene data show CDR1 as MGHRA and CDR2 as YSYEKL. The CDR3 totals 18 residues. The DNA for the CDR3 is TGCGCCAGCAGCCAGGGGGGGCTGGAGCCAAACTTACCAAGTGAGCAGTTCTTC. Its translation: CASSQGGLEPNLPSEQFF.

This clone is termed medium-sized (0.01 to 0.1%). V is TRBV5-1 and J is TRBJ2-5, with TRBD1 identical over 7 bases. The V segment lost 0 bases and the J segment 3 bases; nucleotides outside the gene matches: 5. From germline, CDR1 is SGHRS and CDR2 YFSETQ. The CDR3 totals 15 residues. In DNA form, the CDR3 reads TGCGCCAGCAGCTTGGCCGGGACAGAAAAAGAGACCCAGTACTTC. This translates into CASSLAGTEKETQYF.

The chain carries TRBV4-2 and TRBJ2-2; maybe TRBD1 (5 bases). Germline V gene sequence: CDR1 LGHNA, CDR2 YNFKEQ. The CDR3 runs to 14 residues. V lost 4 bases and J lost 5, with 11 bases in between. The CDR3 reads CASSLEQETGELFF. CDR3 DNA sequence: TGTGCCAGCAGCCTGGAACAGGAGACCGGGGAGCTGTTTTTT.

The rearrangement uses TRBV5-5 and TRBJ2-7; 14 bases are shared with TRBD2. Per the germline V gene, CDR1 is SGHKS and CDR2 is YYEKEE (reference sequence). The CDR3 spans 16 residues. V lost 9 bases and J lost 5; bases outside the gene matches: 13. Here the CDR3 DNA reads TGTGCCACGGGACTAGCGGGAGTCTCGCCCGCTAACGAGCAGTACTTC. It encodes CATGLAGVSPANEQYF.

The CDR3 region has the DNA TGTGCCAGCAGCGTGGGCGATACGCAGTATTTT. It yields the protein CASSVGDTQYF. The gene calls are TRBV9 and TRBJ2-3; no clear D. CDR3 length equals 11 residues. Deletions cut 2 bases from V and 6 bases from J, with 4 bases between. Germline assignment: CDR1 SGDLS and CDR2 YYNGEE.

Points on this clone: A read error may produce the germline difference seen at one junction end. CDR3 region: CVISAAQGQETQYF. CDR3 in DNA: TGTGTCATCAGTGCGGCGCAGGGCCAAGAGACCCAGTACTTC. The chain has TRBV10-3 and TRBJ2-5; perhaps TRBD1 as D (5 bases). The length of the CDR3 is 14 residues. Per germline, CDR1 ENHRY and CDR2 SYGVKD.

V usage is TRBV28 and J usage is TRBJ2-1; D is possibly TRBD2 (6 bases). The CDR3 runs 14 residues. Between the trimmed V and J ends, which lost 8 bases and 0 bases, there was a span of 11 bases. The germline CDR1 and CDR2 sequences are MDHEN and SYDVKM. The DNA for the CDR3 is TGTGCCAGCCGGAGCGGGTACTCCTACAATGAGCAGTTCTTC. It yields the protein CASRSGYSYNEQFF.

The V call is TRBV7-3, the J call TRBJ1-1, with D possibly TRBD1 on 5 matching bases. Trimming stripped 3 bases from V and 1 base from J, with 9 bases between. Germline V gives CDR1 SGHTA, CDR2 FQGTGA. This CDR3 is built from 14 residues. As DNA, the CDR3 is TGTGCCAGCAGCTTGTCAGGACAGAACACTGAAGCTTTCTTT. It encodes CASSLSGQNTEAFF.

The chain carries TRBV7-3 and TRBJ2-7, with D maybe TRBD1 (5 bases). The germline CDR1 and CDR2 sequences are SGHTA and FQGTGA. This CDR3 comprises 15 residues. V lost 0 bases, J lost 4 bases, and 13 bases lay in between. CDR3 loop: CASSLTGRAGYEQYF. The CDR3 coding sequence is TGTGCCAGCAGCTTAACGGGCAGGGCAGGTTACGAGCAGTACTTC.

This sequence joins TRBV11-2 and TRBJ1-1; 7 bases line up with TRBD1. In germline, CDR1 is SGHAT, CDR2 FQNNGV. J gave up 10 bases and V 5 bases, and 10 bases lay outside the gene matches. This CDR3 is 13 amino acids long. In DNA form, the CDR3 reads TGTGCCAGCAGCCGGGGACAGTCTACGTTAGCTTTCTTT. Translating it yields CASSRGQSTLAFF.